Listed here are 3 T cell receptor beta chains from one sample, sequenced in a study of T cell changes during pregnancy in multiple sclerosis. Repertoires were generated with immunoSEQ multiplex PCR, while TCRdb's copy carries only in-frame clones and drops some. The sample has 40,000 to 60,000 clones; 92% are singletons. The specimen comprised CD4+ T cells from peripheral blood mononuclear cells, sampled in the third trimester of pregnancy. These receptors all come from a female donor with multiple sclerosis, enrolled in a pregnancy study.

This rearrangement joins TRBV6-6 to TRBJ2-1; 10 bases map to TRBD1. The germline V gene has CDR1 MNHNY and CDR2 SVGAGI (reference sequence). This CDR3 is built from 15 residues. The V gene end was trimmed by 5 bases and the J gene end by 3 bases; junction bases not matched to a gene: 4. The CDR3 nucleotides read TGTGCCAGCAGTGCTGGGACAGGGGACTACAATGAGCAGTTCTTC. It codes for CASSAGTGDYNEQFF.

The chain has TRBV30 and TRBJ1-5; D is perhaps TRBD1 (6 bases). The CDR3 loop spans 14 amino acids. Germline assignment: CDR1 GTSNPN and CDR2 SVGIG (reference sequence). Trimming removed 0 bases from V and 6 bases from J, with 12 bases in between. CDR3 DNA: TGTGCCTGGAGTGTACAGGGCAAGGGTCAGCCCCAGCATTTT. It encodes CAWSVQGKGQPQHF. Filled out from reference TRBV30 and TRBJ1-5, the complete variable domain reads SQTIHQWPATLVQPVGSPLSLECTVEGTSNPNLYWYRQAAGRGLQLLFYSVGIGQISSEVPQNLSASRPQDRQFILSSKKLLLSDSGFYLCAWSVQGKGQPQHFGDGTRLSIL.

J is TRBJ1-1 and V is TRBV2; D uncertain. The germline V gene has CDR1 SNHLY and CDR2 FYNNEI. Between the trimmed V and J ends, which lost 8 bases and 0 bases, there was a span of 16 bases. The length of the CDR3 is 15 residues. CDR3 protein: CASEPQQMMNTEAFF. Here the CDR3 DNA reads TGTGCCAGCGAACCCCAACAGATGATGAACACTGAAGCTTTCTTT. The full variable domain, with the rest looked up from reference TRBV2 and TRBJ1-1, is EPEVTQTPSHQVTQMGQEVILRCVPISNHLYFYWYRQILGQKVEFLVSFYNNEISEKSEIFDDQFSVERPDGSNFTLKIRSTKLEDSAMYFCASEPQQMMNTEAFFGQGTRLTVV.